This is a list of T cell receptor beta chains from one sample in a study of breast tumors, draining lymph nodes, adjacent tissues. TCRdb re-derived calls from the multiplex PCR reads in MiXCR, one entry per CDR3 protein. The repertoire consists of about 270,000 distinct CDR3 sequences, with 30% occurring once and the leading ten covering more than 1%. Input material: axillary lymph node tissue. The receptors here all came from a female donor with breast cancer. Some clones in this sample may be carry-over from other donors' samples. The CDR3 runs from the conserved cysteine through the conserved F or W. Fields, in order: clone size, J gene, D gene, V gene, CDR3 DNA, CDR3 protein. The D gene is left open where the match is weak. Clone size is stated in some rows and not others, as once, few, many or a class when expanded.

clone size: many; J gene: TRBJ2-2; D gene: .; V gene: TRBV4-2; CDR3 DNA: TGTGCCAGCAGCCCGCCTAGCGTGGACACCGGGGAGCTGTTTTTT; CDR3 protein: CASSPPSVDTGELFF
clone size: .; J gene: TRBJ2-5; D gene: TRBD1; V gene: TRBV20-1; CDR3 DNA: TGCAGTGCTAGTGTTAGGGGACAGGGAACATTCCAAGAGACCCAGTACTTC; CDR3 protein: CSASVRGQGTFQETQYF
clone size: .; J gene: TRBJ2-3; D gene: TRBD2; V gene: TRBV30; CDR3 DNA: TGTGCCTGGAGTCTAGCGGGAGGCGGGACAGATACGCAGTATTTT; CDR3 protein: CAWSLAGGGTDTQYF
clone size: many; J gene: TRBJ2-3; D gene: .; V gene: TRBV3-1; CDR3 DNA: TGTGCCAGCACTAGGTCCCTATGGGGGAGGAAAACAGATACGCAGTATTTT; CDR3 protein: CASTRSLWGRKTDTQYF
clone size: many; J gene: TRBJ2-2; D gene: .; V gene: TRBV5-1; CDR3 DNA: TGCGCCAGCAGCTTGGGGTCAGTAATGAACACCGGGGAGCTGTTTTTT; CDR3 protein: CASSLGSVMNTGELFF
clone size: .; J gene: TRBJ2-7; D gene: .; V gene: TRBV7-3; CDR3 DNA: TGTGCCAGCAGCCAAGATCTGAGGCTAGCGAGATTCTCCTACGAGCAGTACTTC; CDR3 protein: CASSQDLRLARFSYEQYF
clone size: once; J gene: TRBJ1-1; D gene: .; V gene: TRBV5-4; CDR3 DNA: TGTGCCAGCAGCACCGAATGGTCTAGCACTGAAGCTTTCTTT; CDR3 protein: CASSTEWSSTEAFF
clone size: many; J gene: TRBJ2-2; D gene: TRBD1; V gene: TRBV29-1; CDR3 DNA: TGCAGCGTTGGGGTCACAGGGGGCGTTGGCGGGGAGCTGTTTTTT; CDR3 protein: CSVGVTGGVGGELFF
clone size: .; J gene: TRBJ2-4; D gene: TRBD2; V gene: TRBV7-9; CDR3 DNA: TGTGCCAGCAGCCAGGGACTAGCGGGAGGCGCCGGGGCCAAAAACATTCAGTACTTC; CDR3 protein: CASSQGLAGGAGAKNIQYF
clone size: few; J gene: TRBJ2-1; D gene: .; V gene: TRBV10-3; CDR3 DNA: TGTGCCATCAGTGAGTCGATGGCTGGCTCCTACAATGAGCAGTTCTTC; CDR3 protein: CAISESMAGSYNEQFF
clone size: .; J gene: TRBJ2-1; D gene: .; V gene: TRBV30; CDR3 DNA: TGTCAGGCGGGGGCTGAGCAGTTCTTC; CDR3 protein: CQAGAEQFF
clone size: many; J gene: TRBJ2-7; D gene: .; V gene: TRBV25-1; CDR3 DNA: TGTGCCAGCAGTGGGGGGAACGAGCAGTACTTC; CDR3 protein: CASSGGNEQYF
clone size: .; J gene: TRBJ1-4; D gene: .; V gene: TRBV27; CDR3 DNA: TGTGCCAGCGAGTCGGGGAGTGAAAAACTGTTTTTT; CDR3 protein: CASESGSEKLFF
clone size: many; J gene: TRBJ1-3; D gene: TRBD1; V gene: TRBV20-1; CDR3 DNA: TGCAGTGCTAGAGCCGGACAGGGTTTTTGGAACACCATATATTTT; CDR3 protein: CSARAGQGFWNTIYF
clone size: many; J gene: TRBJ2-5; D gene: .; V gene: TRBV20-1; CDR3 DNA: TGCAGTGCTAGAGATCGTGAGACCCAGTACTTC; CDR3 protein: CSARDRETQYF
clone size: many; J gene: TRBJ2-5; D gene: .; V gene: TRBV7-3; CDR3 DNA: TGTGCCAGCAGCTTACAAGGGGCATATGGGACCCAGTACTTC; CDR3 protein: CASSLQGAYGTQYF
clone size: many; J gene: TRBJ2-3; D gene: .; V gene: TRBV7-3; CDR3 DNA: TGTGCCAGCAGCAACCCCCCGGAGATACGGGAGTATTTT; CDR3 protein: CASSNPPEIREYF
clone size: many; J gene: TRBJ1-2; D gene: TRBD1; V gene: TRBV20-1; CDR3 DNA: TGCAGTGCTAGAGGCGGGGGACAGGGGTGGGGCTACACCTTC; CDR3 protein: CSARGGGQGWGYTF
clone size: .; J gene: TRBJ1-1; D gene: TRBD1; V gene: TRBV24-1; CDR3 DNA: TGTGCCACCAGCAGCCTACAGGGGTATACTGAAGCTTTCTTT; CDR3 protein: CATSSLQGYTEAFF
clone size: few; J gene: TRBJ2-1; D gene: TRBD2; V gene: TRBV20-1; CDR3 DNA: TGCAGTGCTAGCCTCCTAGCGGGAGTCTTTAGTGAGCAGTTCTTC; CDR3 protein: CSASLLAGVFSEQFF
clone size: few; J gene: TRBJ2-4; D gene: TRBD2; V gene: TRBV5-1; CDR3 DNA: TGCGCCAGCAGCTTGATGAGCGGGAAGGGGAAAAAAAACATTCAGTACTTC; CDR3 protein: CASSLMSGKGKKNIQYF
clone size: many; J gene: TRBJ1-3; D gene: .; V gene: TRBV12-3/TRBV12-4; CDR3 DNA: TGTGCCAGCAGTTTATATCTAGATTCGAGAAACACCATATATTTT; CDR3 protein: CASSLYLDSRNTIYF
clone size: many; J gene: TRBJ1-6; D gene: .; V gene: TRBV19; CDR3 DNA: TGTGCCAGCAAAACCGCCGGGGCCTCCTATAATTCACCCCTCCACTTT; CDR3 protein: CASKTAGASYNSPLHF
clone size: once; J gene: TRBJ1-6; D gene: .; V gene: TRBV2; CDR3 DNA: TGTGCCGGCAGTGAACGAGGGTGGGGGAATTCACCCCTCCACTTC; CDR3 protein: CAGSERGWGNSPLHF
clone size: .; J gene: TRBJ2-7; D gene: TRBD2; V gene: TRBV6-6; CDR3 DNA: TGTGCCAGCAGGGCTAGCGGGAGGTACGAGCAGTACTTC; CDR3 protein: CASRASGRYEQYF
clone size: many; J gene: TRBJ2-3; D gene: TRBD2; V gene: TRBV12-5; CDR3 DNA: TGTGCTAGTGGTCTGGGACTAGCGGGAGCGGGCGCAGATACGCAGTATTTT; CDR3 protein: CASGLGLAGAGADTQYF
clone size: many; J gene: TRBJ2-7; D gene: .; V gene: TRBV14; CDR3 DNA: TGTGCCAGCAGCCACAGACCCCTAGCGAGAGAGAGTACCTACGAGCAGTACTTC; CDR3 protein: CASSHRPLARESTYEQYF
clone size: few; J gene: TRBJ2-1; D gene: .; V gene: TRBV19; CDR3 DNA: TGTGCCAGTAGTTTGCCCCTCGGAGCGGGTGGCTGGGATGAGCAGTTCTTC; CDR3 protein: CASSLPLGAGGWDEQFF
clone size: .; J gene: TRBJ1-5; D gene: .; V gene: TRBV30; CDR3 DNA: TGTGCCTGGAGTGCCATAGGGGCGCGGGATAGCAATCAGCCCCAGCATTTT; CDR3 protein: CAWSAIGARDSNQPQHF
clone size: many; J gene: TRBJ2-1; D gene: TRBD2; V gene: TRBV4-1; CDR3 DNA: TGCGCCAGCAGCCAACCCCGTGAGCGGGAGGGGCAGTTCTTC; CDR3 protein: CASSQPREREGQFF
clone size: many; J gene: TRBJ2-1; D gene: .; V gene: TRBV20-1; CDR3 DNA: TGCAGTGCCGAGGGTATCGTCTATGAGCAGTTCTTC; CDR3 protein: CSAEGIVYEQFF
clone size: few; J gene: TRBJ2-7; D gene: TRBD2; V gene: TRBV6-1; CDR3 DNA: TGTGCCAGCAGTCCCCCGGCTAGCGGGAGTTGGTACGAGCAGTACTTC; CDR3 protein: CASSPPASGSWYEQYF
clone size: .; J gene: TRBJ2-7; D gene: .; V gene: TRBV2; CDR3 DNA: TGTGCCAGCTCACCAGGAGGGCTACACGATTTCTACGAGCAGTACTTC; CDR3 protein: CASSPGGLHDFYEQYF
clone size: many; J gene: TRBJ2-2; D gene: TRBD2; V gene: TRBV2; CDR3 DNA: TGTGCCAGCACCGGGACTAGGAACACCGGGGAGCTGTTTTTT; CDR3 protein: CASTGTRNTGELFF
clone size: many; J gene: TRBJ2-3; D gene: TRBD2; V gene: TRBV7-2; CDR3 DNA: TGTGCCAGCAGCGCCTATTTAGCGGGAGGGCCCGATACGCAGTATTTT; CDR3 protein: CASSAYLAGGPDTQYF
clone size: many; J gene: TRBJ2-3; D gene: .; V gene: TRBV6-1; CDR3 DNA: TGTGCCAGCAGTGAAGGACGGACAGATACGCAGTATTTT; CDR3 protein: CASSEGRTDTQYF
clone size: many; J gene: TRBJ1-3; D gene: .; V gene: TRBV29-1; CDR3 DNA: TGCAGCGTTGATTGGGGCTCTGGAAACACCATATATTTT; CDR3 protein: CSVDWGSGNTIYF
clone size: .; J gene: TRBJ2-2; D gene: .; V gene: TRBV27; CDR3 DNA: TGTGCCAGCATGCCCTTTATTGTGGGGTCCATCGGGGGGCTGTTTTTT; CDR3 protein: CASMPFIVGSIGGLFF
clone size: few; J gene: TRBJ2-7; D gene: .; V gene: TRBV12-3/TRBV12-4; CDR3 DNA: TGTGCCAGCAGTTTCCGGGGAGCTGTCTCCTACGAGCAGTACTTC; CDR3 protein: CASSFRGAVSYEQYF
clone size: few; J gene: TRBJ2-7; D gene: TRBD1; V gene: TRBV6-5; CDR3 DNA: TGTGCCAGCAGTTATACGACAGGGGGCTACGAGCAGTACTTC; CDR3 protein: CASSYTTGGYEQYF
clone size: many; J gene: TRBJ1-4; D gene: TRBD1; V gene: TRBV12-3/TRBV12-4; CDR3 DNA: TGTGCCAGCAGGTGGACAGGGGGAGATGAAAAACTGTTTTTT; CDR3 protein: CASRWTGGDEKLFF
clone size: many; J gene: TRBJ1-2; D gene: .; V gene: TRBV24-1; CDR3 DNA: TGTGCCACGCAACAGGGATTTAGTGGCTACACCTTC; CDR3 protein: CATQQGFSGYTF